What follows describes a single TCR beta chain. Its antigen is as yet unknown. The sample originates from a study of cytomegalovirus exposure and HLA in healthy donors. General study findings and limits: A missense DCLRE1C variant was associated with V- and J-gene trimming of TCR beta chains in a later analysis, and an independent cohort replicated the association. It was reported that TCR beta sequences correctly inferred the HLA-A and HLA-B alleles for most subjects. Segments of the TCR beta V type were, in most cases, productive about 90% or about 30% of the time in an earlier analysis.

The PCR made use of 60 Vbeta and 13 Jbeta primers. Profiling relied on immunoSEQ multiplex PCR, and the TCRdb table lists in-frame clones only, not all of them. This sample has fewer than 150,000 clones, with around three quarters found just once. Donors were nominally healthy when sampled, though unrecorded immune exposures were likely. V lost 4 bases, J lost 2 bases, and 6 bases lay in between. From germline, CDR1 is SGHVS and CDR2 FQNEAQ. The CDR3 loop spans 13 amino acids. The V and J genes are TRBV7-8 and TRBJ1-3; D ambiguous. The material sequenced was PBMCs. The source of this sequence is a man younger than 40 in good health. The CDR3 DNA reads TGTGCCAGCAGCTCCGACACTGGAAACACCATATATTTT. It specifies CASSSDTGNTIYF.